Each of the 20 T cell receptor beta chains below was sequenced from the same sample in a study of T cells after posttransplantation cyclophosphamide. Data came from immunoSEQ multiplex PCR; TCRdb stores just in-frame clones and leaves some out. The sample lists over 7,000 clones, around 82% occurring once. A marrow graft followed busulfan-fludarabine conditioning, with cyclophosphamide on days +3 and +4. This specimen consisted of CD4+ T cells sorted from blood, obtained about 1,000 days after allogeneic stem cell transplant with posttransplant cyclophosphamide. The receptors were gathered from a female patient in her thirties or forties who received an allogeneic stem cell transplant from a related donor, was CMV-positive, and had no GVHD. Certain T cells may be donor cells from the graft.

The chain carries TRBV19 and TRBJ1-1; D gene ambiguous. CDR3 length: 13 residues. Trimming left V 5 bases short and J 6 bases short, with 13 bases between. Germline assignment: CDR1 LNHDA and CDR2 SQIVND (reference sequence). DNA of the CDR3: TGTGCCAGTAGTCCACTTGGAGTCGCTGAAGCTTTCTTT. Translation gives CASSPLGVAEAFF. Complete variable domain (other parts from reference TRBV19 and TRBJ1-1): DGGITQSPKYLFRKEGQNVTLSCEQNLNHDAMYWYRQDPGQGLRLIYYSQIVNDFQKGDIAEGYSVSREKKESFPLTVTSAQKNPTAFYLCASSPLGVAEAFFGQGTRLTVV.

The chain joins TRBV6-5 to TRBJ2-5; 8 bases fit TRBD2. The CDR3 runs 14 residues. The ends lost 5 bases at V and 1 base at J; junction bases unmatched: 3. Germline V gene sequence: CDR1 MNHEY, CDR2 SVGAGI. The CDR3 spells CASSRGGIQETQYF. Written as DNA, the CDR3 is TGTGCCAGCAGTCGGGGGGGAATCCAAGAGACCCAGTACTTC.

This rearrangement joins TRBV7-7 to TRBJ2-1, with TRBD1 matching over 7 bases. The CDR3 is 13 residues long. In germline, CDR1 is SSHAT, CDR2 FNYEAQ (reference sequence). V lost 6 bases and J lost 6; bases outside the gene matches: 5. The CDR3 region is CASSRDRVNEQFF. CDR3 DNA sequence: TGTGCCAGCAGTCGTGACAGGGTCAATGAGCAGTTCTTC. The whole variable domain, filled in from reference TRBV7-7 and TRBJ2-1, reads GAGVSQSPRYKVTKRGQDVTLRCDPISSHATLYWYQQALGQGPEFLTYFNYEAQPDKSGLPSDRFSAERPEGSISTLTIQRTEQRDSAMYRCASSRDRVNEQFFGPGTRLTVL.

This clone was seen once. V usage is TRBV7-8 and J usage is TRBJ2-2; D not certain. There are 13 residues in the CDR3. Trimming shortened V by 5 bases and J by 1 base, and 5 bases separated the two germline ends. Germline V gene lookup returns CDR1 SGHVS and CDR2 FQNEAQ. This chain's CDR3 is CASSNKNTGELFF. CDR3 DNA sequence: TGTGCCAGCAGCAACAAGAACACCGGGGAGCTGTTTTTT.

J is TRBJ2-7 and V is TRBV7-6; TRBD1 aligns across 7 bases. The V segment lost 5 bases and the J segment 0 bases; nucleotides outside the gene matches: 7. There are 15 residues in the CDR3. Germline loops: CDR1 SGHVS, CDR2 FNYEAQ. The DNA for the CDR3 is TGTGCCAGCAGCGGAACAGGGGCCTTCTCCTACGAGCAGTACTTC. Protein sequence: CASSGTGAFSYEQYF.

The chain is built from TRBV5-4 and TRBJ2-3; D is possibly TRBD2 (6 bases). V shed 5 bases and J shed 4 bases, with 17 bases lying between them. CDR1 SGHNT and CDR2 YYREEE come from the germline V gene (reference sequence). The CDR3 loop spans 15 amino acids. The CDR3 region is CASSSTGTASDTQYF. For the CDR3, the DNA is TGTGCCAGCAGTTCAACCGGGACTGCGTCAGATACGCAGTATTTT.

Comments on this clone: Its ends do not fully match the called genes, so a read error is possible. Different DNA sequences within this sample yield the same CDR3. The chain combines TRBV9 with TRBJ1-6, with 7 nucleotides matching TRBD1. CDR1 is SGDLS and CDR2 is YYNGEE in the germline V gene. The CDR3 is 15 amino acids. The CDR3 bases are TGTGCCAGCAGCGTAGGGGGACAGTATAATTCCCCCCTCCACTTT. Translating it yields CASSVGGQYNSPLHF.

The J gene is TRBJ1-1, the V gene TRBV21-1; the listed D gene, TRBD1, was not tested against the DNA. TRBV21-1 represents a pseudogene. CDR3 length equals 15 residues. The CDR3 is CASSKAPLDRAEAFF. CDR3 in DNA: TGTGCCAGCAGCAAAGCACCCCTTGACAGGGCGGAAGCTTTCTTT.

As to this clone: Other DNA sequences from this sample encode an identical CDR3 as well. V and J are TRBV7-8 and TRBJ1-6; no clear D. CDR3 size: 16 residues. The V and J ends lost 2 bases and 0 bases respectively, with 8 bases between them. The germline V gene has CDR1 SGHVS and CDR2 FQNEAQ. The CDR3 sequence: CASSLSRSSYNSPLHF. CDR3 sequence (DNA): TGTGCCAGCAGCTTATCTCGGAGCTCCTATAATTCACCCCTCCACTTT.

The chain recombines TRBV6-5 with TRBJ1-2, with 8 bases aligning to TRBD1. This CDR3 spans 16 amino acids. Germline values: CDR1 MNHEY, CDR2 SVGAGI. Losses at the gene ends were 2 bases for V and 5 bases for J; bases not matched to a gene: 10. CDR3 DNA sequence: TGTGCCAGCAGTTACCACGGACAGGGTAGTCGTTATGGCTACACCTTC. It encodes CASSYHGQGSRYGYTF.

This clone occurred once. Other DNA sequences in this specimen translate into the identical CDR3. The V gene is TRBV5-6, the J gene TRBJ1-6; tentative D call: TRBD1 (5 bases). Germline assignment: CDR1 SGHDT and CDR2 YYEEEE. This CDR3 has 13 amino acids. The ends were cut back, 4 bases at V and 4 bases at J, with 6 bases in the middle. CDR3 in DNA: TGTGCCAGCAGCCGACAGTATAATTCACCCCTCCACTTT. This codes for CASSRQYNSPLHF.

This chain uses TRBV15 with TRBJ1-1, with no clear D. There are 14 residues in the CDR3. V lost 0 bases and J 1 base, leaving 6 bases between the germline ends. CDR1 and CDR2 from the germline V gene are LNHNV and YYDKDF (reference sequence). CDR3 sequence reads: CATSRDTANTEAFF. As DNA, the CDR3 is TGTGCCACCAGCAGAGATACAGCGAACACTGAAGCTTTCTTT.

J is TRBJ2-3 and V is TRBV7-3, with TRBD2 identical over 9 bases. The CDR3 sequence is 15 residues long. V trimming: 6 bases; J trimming: 1 base; junction bases outside the gene matches: 5. Germline loops: CDR1 SGHTA, CDR2 FQGTGA. CDR3 sequence reads: CASSYLAGGTDTQYF. DNA for the CDR3: TGTGCCAGCAGTTATTTAGCGGGAGGCACAGATACGCAGTATTTT.

The gene calls are TRBV4-1 and TRBJ1-2; D may be TRBD1 (6 bases). The CDR3 consists of 15 residues. Trimming cost V 1 base and J 2 bases, with 11 bases left between them. Looked up from germline, CDR1 is MGHRA and CDR2 is YSYEKL. The CDR3 loop reads CASSQALDSNYGYTF. In DNA, the CDR3 is TGCGCCAGCAGCCAAGCCTTGGACAGCAACTATGGCTACACCTTC.

The rearrangement links TRBV4-2 to TRBJ2-3; TRBD2 matches at 8 bases. Trimming took 1 base from V and 4 from J; bases not matched to a gene: 10. CDR3 length: 17 residues. The germline CDR1 and CDR2 sequences are LGHNA and YNFKEQ. CDR3 DNA: TGTGCCAGCAGCCAAGGGGGGCAGCGGGGGAGGGCAGATACGCAGTATTTT. Translating gives CASSQGGQRGRADTQYF.

This chain joins TRBV5-1 and TRBJ2-1; 7 bases are shared with TRBD2. Germline-derived CDR1 and CDR2 are SGHRS and YFSETQ. V was clipped by 4 bases and J by 2 bases; unmatched bases: 9. The length of the CDR3 is 16 residues. The CDR3 sequence: CASSRSGLEAYNEQFF. CDR3 DNA sequence: TGCGCCAGCAGCCGTTCCGGACTAGAAGCCTACAATGAGCAGTTCTTC.

This clone was found once. The chain links TRBV5-1 to TRBJ2-5, with D perhaps matching TRBD1 (5 bases). Trimming removed 0 bases from V and 2 bases from J, with 11 bases in between. Germline CDR1 reads SGHRS; CDR2 reads YFSETQ. The CDR3 runs to 15 residues. CDR3: CASSLARQKQETQYF. DNA for the CDR3: TGCGCCAGCAGCTTGGCCCGACAGAAGCAAGAGACCCAGTACTTC.

For the CDR3, the DNA is TGTGCCAGCAGTGGGCAACAGGAGTTGAACACTGAAGCTTTCTTT. It is translated as CASSGQQELNTEAFF. The V and J genes are TRBV6-6 and TRBJ1-1, with D tentatively TRBD1 (5 bases). The CDR3 has 15 residues. Trimming removed 5 bases from V and 0 bases from J, with 13 bases in between. Germline V CDR1 and CDR2: MNHNY, SVGAGI (reference sequence).

V gene TRBV5-1 combines with J gene TRBJ1-2; a weak D match, TRBD1 (5 bases). The CDR3 covers 13 residues. CDR1 SGHRS and CDR2 YFSETQ come from the germline V gene. Trimming took 0 bases from V and 8 from J, leaving 11 bases between them. The CDR3 DNA follows: TGCGCCAGCAGCTTGGAAGGGGTGGAAGGCTACACCTTC. Its translation is CASSLEGVEGYTF.

This rearrangement joins TRBV11-2 to TRBJ1-6; 9 bases map to TRBD1. Germline lookup yields CDR1 SGHAT and CDR2 FQNNGV. Trimming removed 5 bases from V and 10 bases from J; junction bases left unmatched: 12. The CDR3 is 16 residues long. The CDR3 DNA is TGTGCCAGCAGCCCCTCAGGGGACAGGGTATTGTCACCCCTCCACTTT. Translation gives CASSPSGDRVLSPLHF.